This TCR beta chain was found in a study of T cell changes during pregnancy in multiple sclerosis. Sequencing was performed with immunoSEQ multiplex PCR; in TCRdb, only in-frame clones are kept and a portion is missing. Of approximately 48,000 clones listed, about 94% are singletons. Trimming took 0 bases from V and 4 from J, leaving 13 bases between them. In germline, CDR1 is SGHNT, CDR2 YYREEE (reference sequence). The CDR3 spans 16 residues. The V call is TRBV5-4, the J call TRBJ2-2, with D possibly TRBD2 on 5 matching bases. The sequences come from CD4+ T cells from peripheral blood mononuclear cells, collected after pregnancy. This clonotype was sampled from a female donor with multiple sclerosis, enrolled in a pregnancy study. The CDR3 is CASSLAAGPGTGELFF. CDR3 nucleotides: TGTGCCAGCAGCTTGGCCGCGGGCCCCGGCACCGGGGAGCTGTTTTTT.